This T cell receptor (beta chain) is drawn from a study of radiotherapy plus CTLA-4 blockade in lung cancer. Note on this clone: What it recognizes is unknown.

Study outcomes and limitations: Radiotherapy was combined with ipilimumab, and tumor-derived TCR clones then expanded in blood.

The CDR3 sequence is 14 residues long. CDR1 is SNHLY and CDR2 is FYNNEI in the germline V gene. V was pared by 6 bases and J by 8 bases, with 10 bases of the junction left unmatched. Profiling relied on immunoSEQ multiplex PCR, and the TCRdb table lists in-frame clones only, not all of them. This repertoire shows tens of thousands of clones, about four fifths found once; its top ten account for 25%. The V gene is TRBV2, the J gene TRBJ1-5; 7 bases fit TRBD1. This TCR was recovered from a human donor with non-small cell lung cancer that progressed on radiotherapy plus ipilimumab. This sample comprised peripheral blood, obtained from a patient treated with radiotherapy plus ipilimumab. The CDR3 protein is CASSLDRAKEPQHF. CDR3 bases: TGTGCCAGCAGCTTAGACAGGGCAAAGGAGCCCCAGCATTTT.